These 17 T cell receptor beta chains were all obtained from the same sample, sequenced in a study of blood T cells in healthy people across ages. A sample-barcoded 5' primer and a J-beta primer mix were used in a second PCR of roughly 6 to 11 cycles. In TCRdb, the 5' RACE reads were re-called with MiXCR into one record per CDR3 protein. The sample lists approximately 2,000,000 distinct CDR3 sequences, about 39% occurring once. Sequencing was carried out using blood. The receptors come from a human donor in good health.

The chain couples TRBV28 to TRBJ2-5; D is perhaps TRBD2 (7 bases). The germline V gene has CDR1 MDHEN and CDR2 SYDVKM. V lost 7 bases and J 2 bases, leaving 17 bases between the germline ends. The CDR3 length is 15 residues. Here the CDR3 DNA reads TGTGCCAGCAAGACGGGGGGCCTTCTTCAAGAGACCCAGTACTTC. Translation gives CASKTGGLLQETQYF.

The CDR3 loop is CASSYGQGTSTDTQYF. CDR3 DNA sequence: TGTGCCAGCAGTTACGGGCAGGGGACTTCCACAGATACGCAGTATTTT. The genes are TRBV6-5 and TRBJ2-3; D tentatively reads TRBD1 or TRBD2 (6 bases each). Germline V gene sequence: CDR1 MNHEY, CDR2 SVGAGI. This CDR3 contains 16 residues. Trimming stripped 2 bases from V and 2 bases from J, with 14 bases between.

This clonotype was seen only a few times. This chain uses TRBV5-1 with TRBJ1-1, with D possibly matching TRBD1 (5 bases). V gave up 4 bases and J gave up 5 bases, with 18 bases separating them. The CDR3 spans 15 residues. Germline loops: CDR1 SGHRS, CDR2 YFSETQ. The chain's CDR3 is CASSVTVGGETEAFF. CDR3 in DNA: TGCGCCAGCAGCGTAACGGTGGGAGGGGAAACTGAAGCTTTCTTT.

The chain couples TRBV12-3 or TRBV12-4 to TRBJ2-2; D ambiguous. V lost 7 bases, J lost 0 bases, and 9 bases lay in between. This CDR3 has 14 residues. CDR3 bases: TGTGCCAGCACCCTATGGACGAACACCGGGGAGCTGTTTTTT. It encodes CASTLWTNTGELFF.

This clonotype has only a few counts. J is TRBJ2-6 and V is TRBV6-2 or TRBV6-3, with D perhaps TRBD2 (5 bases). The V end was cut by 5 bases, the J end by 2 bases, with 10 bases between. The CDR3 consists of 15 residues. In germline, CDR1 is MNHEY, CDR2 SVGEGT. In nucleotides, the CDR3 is TGTGCCAGCAGTCCCGAGGGAACTGGGGCCAACGTCCTGACTTTC. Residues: CASSPEGTGANVLTF.

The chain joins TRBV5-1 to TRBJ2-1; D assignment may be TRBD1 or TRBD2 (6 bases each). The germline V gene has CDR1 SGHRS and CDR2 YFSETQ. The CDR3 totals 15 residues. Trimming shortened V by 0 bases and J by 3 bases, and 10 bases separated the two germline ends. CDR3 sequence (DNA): TGCGCCAGCAGCTTGGACGGGGGACACTACAATGAGCAGTTCTTC. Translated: CASSLDGGHYNEQFF. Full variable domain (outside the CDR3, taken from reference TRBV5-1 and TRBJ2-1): KAGVTQTPRYLIKTRGQQVTLSCSPISGHRSVSWYQQTPGQGLQFLFEYFSETQRNKGNFPGRFSGRQFSNSRSEMNVSTLELGDSALYLCASSLDGGHYNEQFFGPGTRLTVL.

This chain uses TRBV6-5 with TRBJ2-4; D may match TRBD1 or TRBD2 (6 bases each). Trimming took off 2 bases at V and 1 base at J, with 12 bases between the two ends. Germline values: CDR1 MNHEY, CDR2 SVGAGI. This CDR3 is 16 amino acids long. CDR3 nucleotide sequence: TGTGCCAGCAGTTACAGGGGGACTGGGGCCAAAAACATTCAGTACTTC. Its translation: CASSYRGTGAKNIQYF.

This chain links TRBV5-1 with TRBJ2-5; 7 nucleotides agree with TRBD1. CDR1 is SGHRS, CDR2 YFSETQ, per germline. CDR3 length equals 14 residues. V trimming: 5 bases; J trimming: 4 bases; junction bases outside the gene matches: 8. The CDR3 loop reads CASRVTGPGETQYF. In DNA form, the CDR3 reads TGCGCCAGCAGGGTGACAGGGCCAGGAGAGACCCAGTACTTC.

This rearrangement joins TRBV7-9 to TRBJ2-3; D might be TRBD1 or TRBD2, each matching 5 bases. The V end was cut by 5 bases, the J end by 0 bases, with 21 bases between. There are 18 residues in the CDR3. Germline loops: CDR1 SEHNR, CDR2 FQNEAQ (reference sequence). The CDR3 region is CASSTPPWGRISTDTQYF. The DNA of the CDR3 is TGTGCCAGCAGCACTCCTCCCTGGGGGAGAATTAGCACAGATACGCAGTATTTT.

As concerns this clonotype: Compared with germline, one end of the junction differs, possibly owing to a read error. The CDR3 sequence is CAISPGIPNTEAFF. As DNA, the CDR3 is TGTGCCATCAGTCCCGGGATTCCCAACACCGAAGCTTTCTTT. This chain joins TRBV10-3 and TRBJ1-1; no reliable D call. The CDR3 consists of 14 residues. Germline CDR1 and CDR2: ENHRY and SYGVKD.

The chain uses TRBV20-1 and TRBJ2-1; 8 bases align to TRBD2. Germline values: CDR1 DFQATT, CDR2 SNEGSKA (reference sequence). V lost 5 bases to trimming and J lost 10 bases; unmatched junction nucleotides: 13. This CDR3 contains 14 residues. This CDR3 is CSAVSGASSYEQFF. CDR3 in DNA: TGCAGTGCTGTTAGCGGGGCGAGCTCCTACGAGCAGTTCTTC.

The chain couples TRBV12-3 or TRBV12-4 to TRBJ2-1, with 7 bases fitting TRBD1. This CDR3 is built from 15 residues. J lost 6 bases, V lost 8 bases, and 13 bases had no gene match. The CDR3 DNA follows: TGTGCCAGCCAGTCTAGGACAGGTTCAACCAATGAGCAGTTCTTC. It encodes CASQSRTGSTNEQFF.

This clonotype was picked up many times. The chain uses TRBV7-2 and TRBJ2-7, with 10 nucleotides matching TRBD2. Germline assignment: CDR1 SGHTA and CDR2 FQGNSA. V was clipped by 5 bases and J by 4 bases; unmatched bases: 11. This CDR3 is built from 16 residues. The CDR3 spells CASSRTGASGSYEQYF. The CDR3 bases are TGTGCCAGCAGCCGTACCGGGGCTAGCGGGAGTTACGAGCAGTACTTC.

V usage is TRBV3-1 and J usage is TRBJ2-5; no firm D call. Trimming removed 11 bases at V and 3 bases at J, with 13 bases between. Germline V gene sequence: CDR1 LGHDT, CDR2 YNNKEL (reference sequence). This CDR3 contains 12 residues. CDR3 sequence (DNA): TGTGCCGGATCTAGTAACAAAGAGACCCAGTACTTC. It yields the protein CAGSSNKETQYF.

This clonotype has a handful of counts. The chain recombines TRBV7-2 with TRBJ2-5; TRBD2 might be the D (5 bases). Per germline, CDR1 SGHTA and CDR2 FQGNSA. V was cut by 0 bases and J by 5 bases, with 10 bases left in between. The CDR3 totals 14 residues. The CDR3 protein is CASSLALPGETQYF. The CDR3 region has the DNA TGTGCCAGCAGCTTAGCGCTCCCGGGGGAGACCCAGTACTTC.

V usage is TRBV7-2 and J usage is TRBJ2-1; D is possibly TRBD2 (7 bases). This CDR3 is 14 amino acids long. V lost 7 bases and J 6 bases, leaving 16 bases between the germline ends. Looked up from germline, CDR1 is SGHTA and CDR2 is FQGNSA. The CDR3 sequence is CASIPQGGGNEQFF. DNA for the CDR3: TGTGCCAGCATCCCACAGGGAGGGGGCAATGAGCAGTTCTTC. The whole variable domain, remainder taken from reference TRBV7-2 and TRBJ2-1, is GAGVSQSPSNKVTEKGKDVELRCDPISGHTALYWYRQSLGQGLEFLIYFQGNSAPDKSGLPSDRFSAERTGGSVSTLTIQRTQQEDSAVYLCASIPQGGGNEQFFGPGTRLTVL.

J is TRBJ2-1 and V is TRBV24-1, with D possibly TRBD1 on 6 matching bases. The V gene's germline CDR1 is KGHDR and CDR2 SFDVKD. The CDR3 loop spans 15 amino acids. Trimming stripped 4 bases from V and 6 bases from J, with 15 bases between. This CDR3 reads CATSDLHREGNEQFF. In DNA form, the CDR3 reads TGTGCCACCAGTGACCTTCACAGGGAAGGCAATGAGCAGTTCTTC.